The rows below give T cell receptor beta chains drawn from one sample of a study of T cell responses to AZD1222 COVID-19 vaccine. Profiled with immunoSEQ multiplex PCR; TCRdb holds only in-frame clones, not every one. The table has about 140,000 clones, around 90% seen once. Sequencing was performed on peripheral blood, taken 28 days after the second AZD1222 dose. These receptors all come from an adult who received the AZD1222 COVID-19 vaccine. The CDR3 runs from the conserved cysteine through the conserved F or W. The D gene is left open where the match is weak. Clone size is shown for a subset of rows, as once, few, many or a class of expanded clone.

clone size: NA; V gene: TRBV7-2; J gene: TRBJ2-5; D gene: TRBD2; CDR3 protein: CASSLAASGRWETQYF; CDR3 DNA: TGTGCCAGCAGCTTAGCGGCTAGCGGGAGATGGGAGACCCAGTACTTC
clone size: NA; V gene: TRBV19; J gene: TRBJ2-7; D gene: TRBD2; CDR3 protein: CASSRQYITSGASYEQYF; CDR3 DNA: TGTGCCAGTAGTCGCCAGTACATCACTAGCGGAGCCTCCTACGAGCAGTACTTC
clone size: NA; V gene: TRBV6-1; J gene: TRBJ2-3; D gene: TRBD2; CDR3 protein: CASSEATSGGTDTQYF; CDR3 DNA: TGTGCCAGCAGTGAAGCGACTAGCGGGGGCACAGATACGCAGTATTTT
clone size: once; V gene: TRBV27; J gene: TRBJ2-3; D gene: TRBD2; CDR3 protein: CASSLGAAGGRTDTQYF; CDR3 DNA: TGTGCCAGCAGCCTAGGGGCCGCGGGGGGGCGCACAGATACGCAGTATTTT
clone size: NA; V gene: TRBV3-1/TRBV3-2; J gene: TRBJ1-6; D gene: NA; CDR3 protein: CASSQVVYSPLHF; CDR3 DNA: TGTGCCAGCAGCCAAGTGGTCTATTCACCCCTCCACTTT
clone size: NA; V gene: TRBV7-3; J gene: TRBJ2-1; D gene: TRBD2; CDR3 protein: CASSPSGRYNEQFF; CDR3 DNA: TGTGCCAGCAGTCCTAGCGGGAGGTACAATGAGCAGTTCTTC
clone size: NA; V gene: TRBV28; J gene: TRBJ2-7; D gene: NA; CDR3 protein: CASSSSVVAYEQYF; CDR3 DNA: TGTGCCAGCAGTTCCTCCGTAGTAGCCTACGAGCAGTACTTC
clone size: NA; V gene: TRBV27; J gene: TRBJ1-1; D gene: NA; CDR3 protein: CASRGAGEAFF; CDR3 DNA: TGTGCCAGCAGAGGGGCAGGGGAAGCTTTCTTT
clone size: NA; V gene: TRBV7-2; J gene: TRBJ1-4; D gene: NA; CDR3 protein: CASSPDSFLRGGPNEKLFF; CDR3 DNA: TGTGCCAGCAGCCCAGATTCTTTTTTACGGGGGGGGCCTAATGAAAAACTGTTTTTT
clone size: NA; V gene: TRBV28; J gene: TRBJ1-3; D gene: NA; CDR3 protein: CASRSTGSSGNTIYF; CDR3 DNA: TGTGCCAGCAGGTCGACAGGAAGCTCTGGAAACACCATATATTTT
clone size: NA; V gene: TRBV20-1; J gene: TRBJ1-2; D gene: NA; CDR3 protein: CSARAPRGYTF; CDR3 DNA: TGCAGTGCTAGAGCACCAAGGGGCTACACCTTC
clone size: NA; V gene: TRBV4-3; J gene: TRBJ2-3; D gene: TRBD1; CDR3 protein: CASSHGTGWTDTQYF; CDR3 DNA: TGCGCCAGCAGCCACGGGACAGGGTGGACAGATACGCAGTATTTT
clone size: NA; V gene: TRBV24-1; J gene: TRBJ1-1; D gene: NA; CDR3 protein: CATSRGSGSEAFF; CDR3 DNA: TGTGCCACCAGTCGGGGGTCAGGGTCTGAAGCTTTCTTT
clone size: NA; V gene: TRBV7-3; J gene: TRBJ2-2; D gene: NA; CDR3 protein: CASSLTNTGELFF; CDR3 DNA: TGTGCCAGCAGCTTAACGAACACCGGGGAGCTGTTTTTT
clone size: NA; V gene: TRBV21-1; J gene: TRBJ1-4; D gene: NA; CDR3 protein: CASSKGAEGQTNEKLFF; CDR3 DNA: TGTGCCAGCAGCAAAGGTGCCGAGGGACAGACTAATGAAAAACTGTTTTTT
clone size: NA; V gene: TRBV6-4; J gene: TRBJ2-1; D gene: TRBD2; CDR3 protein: CASSNTPGTSGSDEQFF; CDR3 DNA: TGTGCCAGCAGTAACACTCCCGGGACTAGCGGGAGCGATGAGCAGTTCTTC
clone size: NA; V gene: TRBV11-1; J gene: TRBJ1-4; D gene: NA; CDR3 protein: CASSFGHRGNEKLFF; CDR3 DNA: TGTGCCAGCAGCTTCGGACACCGAGGGAATGAAAAACTGTTTTTT
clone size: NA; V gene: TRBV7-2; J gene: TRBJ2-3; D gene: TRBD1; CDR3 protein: CASERAGQGADTQYF; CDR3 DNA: TGTGCCAGCGAGAGGGCTGGACAGGGGGCAGATACGCAGTATTTT
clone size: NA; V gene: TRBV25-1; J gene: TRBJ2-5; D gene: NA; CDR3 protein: CASSEVAETQYF; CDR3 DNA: TGTGCCAGCAGTGAAGTAGCAGAGACCCAGTACTTC
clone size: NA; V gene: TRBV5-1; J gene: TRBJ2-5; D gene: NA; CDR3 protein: CASSLGGGGETQYF; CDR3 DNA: TGCGCCAGCAGCTTGGGCGGGGGCGGTGAGACCCAGTACTTC
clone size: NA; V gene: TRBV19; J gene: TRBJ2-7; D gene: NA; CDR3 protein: CASSIRQGTYEQYF; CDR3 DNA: TGTGCCAGTAGTATACGGCAGGGGACCTACGAGCAGTACTTC
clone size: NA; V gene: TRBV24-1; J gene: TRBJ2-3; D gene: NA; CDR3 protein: CATSDHRRGTDTQYF; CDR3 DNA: TGTGCCACCAGTGATCATAGGAGGGGGACAGATACGCAGTATTTT
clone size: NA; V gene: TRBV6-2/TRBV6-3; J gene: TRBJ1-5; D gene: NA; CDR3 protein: CASSYRRDFSNQPQHF; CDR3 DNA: TGTGCCAGCAGTTACAGACGGGACTTTAGCAATCAGCCCCAGCATTTT
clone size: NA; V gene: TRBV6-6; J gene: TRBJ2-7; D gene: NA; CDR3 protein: CASTDTYSYEQYF; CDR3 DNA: TGTGCCAGCACAGATACCTACTCTTACGAGCAGTACTTC
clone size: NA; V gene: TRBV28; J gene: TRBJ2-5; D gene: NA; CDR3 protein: CASSVQLGRQETQYF; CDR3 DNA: TGTGCCAGCAGTGTACAACTTGGGAGGCAAGAGACCCAGTACTTC
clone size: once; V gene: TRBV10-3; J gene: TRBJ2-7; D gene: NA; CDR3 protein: CAISESSGPLYEQYF; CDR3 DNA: TGTGCCATCAGTGAGTCTTCGGGCCCCCTCTACGAGCAGTACTTC
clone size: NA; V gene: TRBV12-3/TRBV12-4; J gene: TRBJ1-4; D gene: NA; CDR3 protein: CASSFGYEKLFF; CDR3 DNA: TGTGCCAGCAGTTTTGGGTATGAAAAACTGTTTTTT
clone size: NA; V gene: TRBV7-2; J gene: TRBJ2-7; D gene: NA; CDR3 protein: CASSWGRVADGYEQYF; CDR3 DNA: TGTGCCAGCAGCTGGGGACGTGTCGCGGACGGTTACGAGCAGTACTTC
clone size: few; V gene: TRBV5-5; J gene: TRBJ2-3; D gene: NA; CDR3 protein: CASSPPVPDTQYF; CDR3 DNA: TGTGCCAGCAGCCCCCCGGTGCCAGATACGCAGTATTTT
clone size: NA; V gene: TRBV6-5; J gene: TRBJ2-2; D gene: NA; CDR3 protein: CASSYSVVTGELFF; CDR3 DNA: TGTGCCAGCAGTTACTCGGTCGTCACCGGGGAGCTGTTTTTT
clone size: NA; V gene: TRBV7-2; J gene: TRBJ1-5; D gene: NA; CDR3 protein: CASSPGSGAHQPQHF; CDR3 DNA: TGTGCCAGCAGCCCGGGATCTGGGGCGCATCAGCCCCAGCATTTT
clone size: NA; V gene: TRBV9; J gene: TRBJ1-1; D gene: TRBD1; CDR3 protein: CASSEPGQGRTEAFF; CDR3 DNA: TGTGCCAGCAGCGAACCGGGACAGGGGAGGACTGAAGCTTTCTTT
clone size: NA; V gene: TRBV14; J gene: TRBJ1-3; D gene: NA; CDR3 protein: CASRTSGSGNTIYF; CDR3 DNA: TGTGCCAGCCGGACGTCAGGCTCTGGAAACACCATATATTTT
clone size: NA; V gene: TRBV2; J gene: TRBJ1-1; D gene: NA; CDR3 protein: CASSASGTQRVNTEAFF; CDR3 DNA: TGTGCCAGCAGTGCCTCAGGGACTCAACGAGTAAACACTGAAGCTTTCTTT
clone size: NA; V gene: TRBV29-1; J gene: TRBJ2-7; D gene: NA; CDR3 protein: CSVGTGHAWEQYF; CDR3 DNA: TGCAGCGTTGGAACGGGACACGCCTGGGAGCAGTACTTC
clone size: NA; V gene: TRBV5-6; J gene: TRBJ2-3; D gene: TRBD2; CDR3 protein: CASSLSSFGGATDTQYF; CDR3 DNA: TGTGCCAGCAGCTTGAGTTCGTTCGGGGGGGCCACAGATACGCAGTATTTT
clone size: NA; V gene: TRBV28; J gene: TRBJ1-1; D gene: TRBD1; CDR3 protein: CASRQTGANTEAFF; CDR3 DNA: TGTGCCAGCAGGCAGACAGGGGCGAACACTGAAGCTTTCTTT
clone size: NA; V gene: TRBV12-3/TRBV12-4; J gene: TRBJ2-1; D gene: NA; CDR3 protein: CASGGVPEQFF; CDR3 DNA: TGTGCCAGCGGAGGGGTTCCTGAGCAGTTCTTC
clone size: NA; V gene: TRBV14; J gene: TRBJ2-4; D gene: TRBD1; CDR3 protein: CASSPGTGYAKNIQYF; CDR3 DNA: TGTGCCAGCAGCCCGGGGACAGGGTACGCCAAAAACATTCAGTACTTC
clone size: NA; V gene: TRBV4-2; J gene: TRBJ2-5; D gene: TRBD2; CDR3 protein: CASSQGVGTSGGAGETQYF; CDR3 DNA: TGTGCCAGCAGCCAAGGTGTAGGGACTAGCGGGGGGGCAGGGGAGACCCAGTACTTC
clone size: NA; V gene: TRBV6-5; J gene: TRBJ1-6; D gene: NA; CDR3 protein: CASREVLGDGLHF; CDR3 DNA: TGTGCTAGCCGGGAGGTCTTAGGGGATGGCCTCCACTTT